The 24 T cell receptor beta chains presented below share a single source sample, sequenced in a study of T cells in Graves' hyperthyroidism and ophthalmopathy. RNA transcripts gave rise to amplified TCR beta CDR3 regions. TCR CDR3 regions were first amplified by RT-PCR with HTBI primers. TCRdb processed the multiplex PCR reads anew with MiXCR; each CDR3 protein has one entry. The sample yields about 610,000 distinct CDR3 sequences, roughly 15% seen once. Material for sequencing was blood. All receptors derive from a woman aged 40-49 years with Graves' ophthalmopathy.

This clonotype was counted many times. The chain combines TRBV20-1 with TRBJ1-1, with D uncertain. The V gene's germline CDR1 is DFQATT and CDR2 SNEGSKA (reference sequence). Trimming took 7 bases from V and 0 from J, leaving 12 bases between them. The CDR3 consists of 13 residues. CDR3 coding DNA: TGCAGTGGGACGGTGCCCATGAACACTGAAGCTTTCTTT. Translated, it gives CSGTVPMNTEAFF.

This clonotype was counted at least ten times. The gene calls are TRBV30 and TRBJ2-7; 8 positions match TRBD1. The trim removed 1 base at V and 3 bases at J, leaving 8 bases unmatched. CDR3 length: 15 amino acids. CDR1 is GTSNPN, CDR2 SVGIG, per germline (reference sequence). CDR3 residues: CAWSDRQGNSYEQYF. The CDR3 DNA reads as TGTGCCTGGAGTGATCGACAGGGGAACAGCTACGAGCAGTACTTC.

This sequence joins TRBV19 and TRBJ2-6; 10 bases match TRBD1. The CDR3 has 19 residues. V trimming: 5 bases; J trimming: 1 base; junction bases outside the gene matches: 11. Germline V lookup: CDR1 LNHDA, CDR2 SQIVND (reference sequence). The CDR3 sequence: CASSVEYGQGGSGANVLTF. The CDR3 nucleotides read TGTGCCAGTAGTGTCGAGTACGGACAGGGGGGTTCTGGGGCCAACGTCCTGACTTTC.

CDR3 loop: CASSISRRVGNQPQHF. The CDR3 DNA reads TGTGCCAGTAGTATATCCCGACGTGTCGGCAATCAGCCCCAGCATTTT. The J gene is TRBJ1-5, the V gene TRBV19, with unresolved D. Per the germline V gene, CDR1 is LNHDA and CDR2 is SQIVND (reference sequence). V lost 2 bases, J lost 2 bases, and 13 bases lay in between. The CDR3 has 16 amino acids.

The table lists this clonotype with many counts. This rearrangement joins TRBV2 to TRBJ1-2, with D possibly TRBD1 on 6 matching bases. V lost 4 bases and J lost 3, with 9 bases in between. Germline V gene data show CDR1 as SNHLY and CDR2 as FYNNEI. The CDR3 totals 13 residues. The CDR3: CASSGDNHYGYTF. The CDR3 region has the DNA TGTGCCAGCAGTGGGGACAATCACTATGGCTACACCTTC.

This clonotype was seen ten or more times. The chain has TRBV10-3 and TRBJ2-2, with TRBD2 identical over 7 bases. This CDR3 spans 17 amino acids. V shed 4 bases, J shed 3 bases, and the junction held 11 bases outside the gene matches. Per the germline V gene, CDR1 is ENHRY and CDR2 is SYGVKD. CDR3: CAISGVPTSEYTGELFF. The CDR3 DNA reads TGTGCCATCAGTGGGGTTCCTACTAGCGAGTACACCGGGGAGCTGTTTTTT.

A note on this clonotype: One junction end does not reproduce the germline sequence, and a read error may be involved. The chain has TRBV29-1 and TRBJ2-7; 12 nucleotides match TRBD2. CDR1 is SQVTM, CDR2 ANQGSEA, per germline. The CDR3 is 15 residues long. CDR3 nucleotide sequence: TGCAGCGTCCTCCGACTAGCGGGAGACCCCTACGAGCAGTGCTTC. Amino acid sequence: CSVLRLAGDPYEQCF.

Here the CDR3 DNA reads TGCAGTGCTGGGGAAGGAGTAAGGTCGGGAAACATTCAGTACTTC. Protein product: CSAGEGVRSGNIQYF. The rearrangement links TRBV20-1 to TRBJ2-4, with D uncertain. The CDR3 has 15 residues. Germline V lookup: CDR1 DFQATT, CDR2 SNEGSKA (reference sequence). V was pared by 5 bases and J by 6 bases, with 20 bases between.

The sample holds many counts of this clonotype. The chain has TRBV20-1 and TRBJ2-2; no definite D call. This CDR3 has 13 residues. V lost 0 bases and J 5 bases, leaving 7 bases between the germline ends. CDR1 is DFQATT and CDR2 is SNEGSKA in the germline V gene (reference sequence). The CDR3 nucleotides read TGCAGTGCTAGAGATTTACAAACCGGGGAGCTGTTTTTT. This encodes CSARDLQTGELFF.

The chain recombines TRBV28 with TRBJ2-5; 7 nucleotides agree with TRBD1. Germline loops: CDR1 MDHEN, CDR2 SYDVKM. The CDR3 covers 14 residues. Germline trimming cut 4 bases from V and 5 bases from J; bases unmatched to any gene: 7. CDR3 in amino acids: CASSSGTATETQYF. CDR3 DNA sequence: TGTGCCAGCAGTTCCGGGACAGCGACGGAGACCCAGTACTTC. The entire variable domain, with the rest obtained from reference TRBV28 and TRBJ2-5, is as follows: DVKVTQSSRYLVKRTGEKVFLECVQDMDHENMFWYRQDPGLGLRLIYFSYDVKMKEKGDIPEGYSVSREKKERFSLILESASTNQTSMYLCASSSGTATETQYFGPGTRLLVL.

This clonotype was counted many times. V gene TRBV11-1 combines with J gene TRBJ1-2; TRBD1 aligns across 9 bases. V lost 5 bases and J lost 0; bases outside the gene matches: 13. The length of the CDR3 is 18 residues. Germline V gene lookup returns CDR1 SGHAT and CDR2 FQDESV (reference sequence). The CDR3 DNA reads TGTGCCAGCAGCCTTAGAATTACAGGGGGCTCGGCTAACTATGGCTACACCTTC. Its translation is CASSLRITGGSANYGYTF.

V is TRBV11-2 and J is TRBJ2-6, with 8 bases matching TRBD1. The CDR3 consists of 16 residues. J lost 2 bases, V lost 6 bases, and 6 bases had no gene match. Germline V CDR1 and CDR2: SGHAT, FQNNGV. CDR3 DNA: TGTGCCAGCAGACCAGGACAGGGTGCTGGGGCCAACGTCCTGACTTTC. It specifies CASRPGQGAGANVLTF.

This clonotype was picked up many times. The V gene is TRBV28, the J gene TRBJ2-5; D is ambiguous. The CDR3 is made up of 13 amino acids. The germline V and J ends were trimmed by 1 base and 13 bases, with 16 bases remaining between them. The germline gives CDR1 MDHEN, CDR2 SYDVKM. The CDR3 sequence: CASSLSLLSPGYF. CDR3 DNA sequence: TGTGCCAGCAGTTTATCCCTCCTTTCACCTGGGTACTTC.

The CDR3: CASSLMAGLAGNTGELFF. The CDR3 coding sequence is TGTGCCAGCAGCTTAATGGCAGGGCTAGCGGGGAACACCGGGGAGCTGTTTTTT. The chain has TRBV7-3 and TRBJ2-2, with 8 positions matching TRBD2. The CDR3 is made up of 18 amino acids. Germline V gene data show CDR1 as SGHTA and CDR2 as FQGTGA. With 1 base clipped from V and 1 base from J, the junction kept 8 bases outside the gene matches.

This clonotype was recorded many times. The rearrangement links TRBV25-1 to TRBJ1-2, with TRBD1 identical over 7 bases. V dropped 8 bases and J dropped 6; count of bases not matched to a gene: 9. Germline V gene sequence: CDR1 MGHDK, CDR2 SYGVNS. The CDR3 sequence is 13 residues long. In nucleotides, the CDR3 is TGTGCCAGCCGACCTGGGACAGAGCATGGCTACACCTTC. Its protein product is CASRPGTEHGYTF.

This clonotype was picked up a small number of times. The chain is built from TRBV3-1 and TRBJ2-6; TRBD1 aligns across 11 bases. In germline, CDR1 is LGHDT, CDR2 YNNKEL (reference sequence). This CDR3 comprises 19 residues. J gave up 1 base and V 1 base, and 6 bases lay outside the gene matches. CDR3 region: CASSQGLGQGASGANVLTF. The CDR3 nucleotides are TGTGCCAGCAGCCAAGGCCTAGGACAGGGGGCGTCTGGGGCCAACGTCCTGACTTTC.

This clonotype was seen at least ten times. The chain carries TRBV11-2 and TRBJ1-1; D gene ambiguous. V dropped 5 bases and J dropped 0 bases, with 13 bases sitting between them. The CDR3 consists of 15 residues. The germline CDR1 and CDR2 sequences are SGHAT and FQNNGV. The CDR3 sequence: CASSAAGIMNTEAFF. The CDR3 coding sequence is TGTGCCAGCAGCGCTGCTGGGATAATGAACACTGAAGCTTTCTTT.

The rearrangement joins TRBV29-1 to TRBJ2-7; a possible D gene is TRBD1 (6 bases). In germline, CDR1 is SQVTM, CDR2 ANQGSEA. The germline V and J ends were trimmed by 0 bases and 5 bases, with 17 bases remaining between them. The CDR3 has 15 amino acids. CDR3 nucleotides: TGCAGCGTTGAAGAAGGTCACAGGGTGGGGGACGAGCAGTACTTC. Translation: CSVEEGHRVGDEQYF.

V is TRBV27 and J is TRBJ2-7; D may be TRBD2 (6 bases). Germline CDR1 is MNHEY and CDR2 is SMNVEV (reference sequence). The CDR3 contains 14 residues. V was trimmed by 3 bases and J by 2 bases, leaving 11 bases between them. The CDR3 DNA reads as TGTGCCAGCAGTTTTACGGGGGATCCCTACGAGCAGTACTTC. It is translated as CASSFTGDPYEQYF.

At least ten counts were recorded for this clonotype. The gene calls are TRBV27 and TRBJ2-7; 9 bases are a match to TRBD1. Germline V CDR1 and CDR2: MNHEY, SMNVEV (reference sequence). Losses at the gene ends were 5 bases for V and 2 bases for J; bases not matched to a gene: 4. The CDR3 loop spans 14 amino acids. CDR3 region: CASSIYRGPYEQYF. In DNA form, the CDR3 reads TGTGCCAGCAGTATCTACAGGGGGCCCTACGAGCAGTACTTC.

This clonotype was seen repeatedly, ten times or more. This chain links TRBV28 with TRBJ2-1; D perhaps matches TRBD2 (6 bases). CDR1 and CDR2 from the germline V gene are MDHEN and SYDVKM. With 5 bases removed from V and 7 bases from J, the gap between germline ends came to 18 bases. The CDR3 consists of 15 residues. The CDR3 reads CASSPDYRTTNEQFF. In DNA, the CDR3 is TGTGCCAGCAGTCCGGACTACCGAACTACAAATGAGCAGTTCTTC.

V is TRBV27 and J is TRBJ2-5; D remains ambiguous. Looked up from germline, CDR1 is MNHEY and CDR2 is SMNVEV (reference sequence). V lost 6 bases and J lost 5, with 16 bases in between. The CDR3 runs to 14 residues. In nucleotides, the CDR3 is TGTGCCAGCAGGAAACATGACCGTGGCGAGACCCAGTACTTC. As protein: CASRKHDRGETQYF.

The chain recombines TRBV9 with TRBJ1-6; D remains ambiguous. CDR1 SGDLS and CDR2 YYNGEE come from the germline V gene. The CDR3 totals 19 residues. V gave up 0 bases and J gave up 2 bases, with 18 bases separating them. The CDR3 loop is CASSVDPSATSTYNSPLHF. As DNA, the CDR3 is TGTGCCAGCAGCGTAGACCCATCAGCCACTTCAACCTATAATTCACCCCTCCACTTT. The full variable domain, rest sourced from reference TRBV9 and TRBJ1-6, is DSGVTQTPKHLITATGQRVTLRCSPRSGDLSVYWYQQSLDQGLQFLIQYYNGEERAKGNILERFSAQQFPDLHSELNLSSLELGDSALYFCASSVDPSATSTYNSPLHFGNGTRLTVT.

The chain carries TRBV6-2 or TRBV6-3 and TRBJ2-3; 11 bases line up with TRBD2. Germline V gene sequence: CDR1 MNHEY, CDR2 SVGEGT. The J segment lost 0 bases and the V segment lost 2 bases, leaving 4 bases of the junction unmatched. CDR3 length: 17 residues. The CDR3 region is CASSYTSGRSSTDTQYF. The CDR3 nucleotides are TGTGCCAGCAGTTACACTAGCGGGAGATCTAGCACAGATACGCAGTATTTT.